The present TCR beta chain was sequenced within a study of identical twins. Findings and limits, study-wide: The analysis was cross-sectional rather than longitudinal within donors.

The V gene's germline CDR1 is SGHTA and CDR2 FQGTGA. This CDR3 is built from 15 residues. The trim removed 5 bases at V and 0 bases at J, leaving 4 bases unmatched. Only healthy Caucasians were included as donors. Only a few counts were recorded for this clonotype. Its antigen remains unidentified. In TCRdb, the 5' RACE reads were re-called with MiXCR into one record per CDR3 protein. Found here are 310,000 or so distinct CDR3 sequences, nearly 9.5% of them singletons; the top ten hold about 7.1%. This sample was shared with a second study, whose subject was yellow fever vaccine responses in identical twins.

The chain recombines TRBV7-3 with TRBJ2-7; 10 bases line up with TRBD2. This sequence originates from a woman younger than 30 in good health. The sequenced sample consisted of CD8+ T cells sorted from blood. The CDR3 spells CASSPTSGDSYEQYF. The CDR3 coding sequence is TGTGCCAGCAGCCCAACTAGCGGGGACTCCTACGAGCAGTACTTC.